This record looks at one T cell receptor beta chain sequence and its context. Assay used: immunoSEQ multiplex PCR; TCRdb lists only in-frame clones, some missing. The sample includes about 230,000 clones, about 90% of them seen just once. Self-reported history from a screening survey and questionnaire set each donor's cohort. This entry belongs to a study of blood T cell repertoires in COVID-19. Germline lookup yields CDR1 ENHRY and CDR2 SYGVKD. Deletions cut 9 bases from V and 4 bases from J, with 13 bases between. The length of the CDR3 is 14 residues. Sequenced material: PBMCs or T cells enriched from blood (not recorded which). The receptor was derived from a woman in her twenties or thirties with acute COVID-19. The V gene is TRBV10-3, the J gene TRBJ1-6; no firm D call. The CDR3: CAMRRDTYNSPLHF. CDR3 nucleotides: TGTGCCATGCGACGAGACACGTATAATTCACCCCTCCACTTT.